The following is a T cell receptor (beta chain) sequence with its context. TCRdb's copy holds only in-frame clones and misses some; the assay was immunoSEQ multiplex PCR. Counted here are 2.3 million or so clones, about 92% occurring once; the ten biggest clones make up about 0.39%. Donors comprised healthy HIV-negative adults lacking recent acute infections or vaccinations. This sample was taken from a study of shared clonotypes between healthy human individuals. This CDR3 comprises 17 residues. Looked up from germline, CDR1 is MNHEY and CDR2 is SMNVEV (reference sequence). J lost 0 bases, V lost 5 bases, and 9 bases had no gene match.

The sample was naive CD4+ T cells from PBMCs. Subset given: CD45RA+ positively selected. V gene TRBV27 combines with J gene TRBJ2-7; 11 bases match TRBD2. This TCR was recovered from a man aged 18 to 30 in good health. Some clones in this sample may be carry-over from other donors' samples. CDR3 sequence (DNA): TGTGCCAGCAGTCCCTCCTTAGCGGGAGGGAACTCCTACGAGCAGTACTTC. This gives the protein CASSPSLAGGNSYEQYF.